This passage covers 30 T cell receptor beta chains from one sample sequenced in a study of T cells after yellow fever vaccination. Each CDR3 protein is one row after TCRdb ran MiXCR on the 5' RACE reads. The repertoire holds 620,000 or so distinct CDR3 sequences, with around an eighth as singletons. Sequencing used PBMCs, obtained on the day of the yellow fever booster vaccination. These receptors were taken from a man aged 25 to 40 who received the YFV17D yellow fever vaccine.

The J gene is TRBJ1-3, the V gene TRBV5-1, with unresolved D. Germline loops: CDR1 SGHRS, CDR2 YFSETQ. The CDR3 length is 15 residues. V was trimmed by 7 bases and J by 2 bases, leaving 16 bases between them. DNA for the CDR3: TGCGCCAGCCGCGTGGCGACGGGGACTGGAAACACCATATATTTT. Residues: CASRVATGTGNTIYF. Using reference TRBV5-1 and TRBJ1-3 for the parts outside the CDR3, the full variable domain is KAGVTQTPRYLIKTRGQQVTLSCSPISGHRSVSWYQQTPGQGLQFLFEYFSETQRNKGNFPGRFSGRQFSNSRSEMNVSTLELGDSALYLCASRVATGTGNTIYFGEGSWLTVV.

This clonotype was seen a handful of times. V and J are TRBV9 and TRBJ1-1; no definite D call. The germline V gene encodes CDR1 SGDLS and CDR2 YYNGEE. This CDR3 is built from 12 residues. V lost 0 bases, J lost 9 bases, and 9 bases lay in between. CDR3 region: CASSVDGDQAFF. CDR3 DNA sequence: TGTGCCAGCAGCGTAGACGGAGACCAAGCTTTCTTT.

The chain employs TRBV2 and TRBJ2-7; either TRBD1 or TRBD2 may fit D (5 bases each). Trimming took off 5 bases at V and 5 bases at J, with 13 bases between the two ends. Germline CDR1 SNHLY, CDR2 FYNNEI. This CDR3 is 13 amino acids long. CDR3 region: CASSRGNPDEQYF. CDR3 sequence (DNA): TGTGCCAGCAGTCGGGGCAACCCGGACGAGCAGTACTTC.

This rearrangement joins TRBV29-1 to TRBJ2-5, with D unresolved. The V gene's germline CDR1 is SQVTM and CDR2 ANQGSEA. V was clipped by 4 bases and J by 5 bases, with 17 bases between them. The CDR3 is 14 amino acids. Here the CDR3 reads CSVVGPRGEETQYF. Written as DNA, the CDR3 is TGCAGCGTTGTAGGGCCCCGTGGAGAGGAGACCCAGTACTTC.

In its sample, this clonotype was seen a few times. This rearrangement joins TRBV7-9 to TRBJ1-1; the D is unclear. The CDR3 loop spans 11 amino acids. CDR1 and CDR2 (germline): SEHNR, FQNEAQ (reference sequence). V was cut by 4 bases and J by 7 bases, with 7 bases left in between. Written as DNA, the CDR3 is TGTGCCAGCAGCTCCCGGAGTGAAGCTTTCTTT. Its translation: CASSSRSEAFF.

The V gene is TRBV30, the J gene TRBJ2-1; D is unclear. Germline loops: CDR1 GTSNPN, CDR2 SVGIG (reference sequence). Trimming removed 3 bases at V and 2 bases at J, with 11 bases between. The CDR3 loop spans 14 amino acids. The CDR3 DNA sequence: TGTGCCTGGAGATCCTATGGGGCCTACAATGAGCAGTTCTTC. Translating gives CAWRSYGAYNEQFF.

This clonotype was detected only a few times. This chain uses TRBV15 with TRBJ2-6, with D perhaps TRBD1 or TRBD2 (6 bases each). The CDR3 contains 16 residues. In germline, CDR1 is LNHNV, CDR2 YYDKDF (reference sequence). Trimming left V 8 bases short and J 0 bases short, with 14 bases between. CDR3 coding DNA: TGTGCCACCGTACAGGGACTTTTCTCTGGGGCCAACGTCCTGACTTTC. It encodes CATVQGLFSGANVLTF.

This clonotype was detected only a few times. V and J are TRBV7-2 and TRBJ2-7; D may be TRBD1 or TRBD2 (6 bases each). From germline, CDR1 is SGHTA and CDR2 FQGNSA. This CDR3 spans 13 amino acids. V lost 8 bases, J lost 0 bases, and 11 bases lay in between. The CDR3 here is CASGPGASYEQYF. The CDR3 nucleotides read TGTGCCAGCGGGCCGGGGGCCTCCTACGAGCAGTACTTC.

This clonotype was observed a few times. The chain links TRBV28 to TRBJ2-3; D possibly corresponds to TRBD1 (6 bases). The CDR3 runs to 14 residues. V was cut by 6 bases and J by 2 bases, with 12 bases left in between. Looked up from germline, CDR1 is MDHEN and CDR2 is SYDVKM. This CDR3 is CASSRTELTDTQYF. CDR3 sequence (DNA): TGTGCCAGCAGCAGGACAGAACTCACAGATACGCAGTATTTT. The variable domain in full, with the rest retrieved from reference TRBV28 and TRBJ2-3, is DVKVTQSSRYLVKRTGEKVFLECVQDMDHENMFWYRQDPGLGLRLIYFSYDVKMKEKGDIPEGYSVSREKKERFSLILESASTNQTSMYLCASSRTELTDTQYFGPGTRLTVL.

This chain joins TRBV7-9 and TRBJ2-3; D call uncertain. The CDR3 is 16 residues long. V gave up 5 bases and J gave up 5 bases, with 20 bases separating them. Germline CDR1 and CDR2: SEHNR and FQNEAQ (reference sequence). CDR3 DNA: TGTGCCAGCAGCGATCCGCCAGGTACAATGGGAGATACGCAGTATTTT. Its translation: CASSDPPGTMGDTQYF.

The CDR3 DNA follows: TGCGCCAGCAGCTTGGCCCAGCGGGGTATCCAAGAGACCCAGTACTTC. It translates to CASSLAQRGIQETQYF. The chain links TRBV5-1 to TRBJ2-5, with 7 bases fitting TRBD2. The CDR3 is made up of 16 amino acids. The germline V gene has CDR1 SGHRS and CDR2 YFSETQ. V shed 0 bases, J shed 1 base, and the junction held 6 bases outside the gene matches.

A word on this clonotype: This is likely a read error, given that the CDR3 carries no conserved phenylalanine or tryptophan at its end. It is unclear where the CDR3 begins or ends on the DNA, so no DNA is shown, and the CDR3 is as TCRdb lists it. The V and J genes are TRBV6-1 and TRBJ2-7; the table's TRBD2 call for D was not verified on the DNA. The CDR3 sequence runs 12 residues, both termini included. The germline gives CDR1 MNHNS, CDR2 SASEGT. The CDR3 spells CASSEASSGGAY.

The V and J genes are TRBV19 and TRBJ2-2; 7 positions match TRBD2. The ends lost 3 bases at V and 4 bases at J; junction bases unmatched: 5. The CDR3 runs 15 residues. Germline-derived CDR1 and CDR2 are LNHDA and SQIVND (reference sequence). The CDR3, as DNA: TGTGCCAGTAGTATGGGGCTAGCGGTCACCGGGGAGCTGTTTTTT. Translation: CASSMGLAVTGELFF.

This clonotype was recorded a few times. The chain links TRBV18 to TRBJ2-6, with D unclear. Trimming removed 3 bases at V and 6 bases at J, with 9 bases between. Germline lookup yields CDR1 KGHSH and CDR2 LQKENI. CDR3 length equals 14 residues. The CDR3, as DNA: TGTGCCAGCTCACCCCCATCGGAGGCCAACGTCCTGACTTTC. Encoded protein: CASSPPSEANVLTF. Looking up the rest from reference TRBV18 and TRBJ2-6 gives the full variable domain: NAGVMQNPRHLVRRRGQEARLRCSPMKGHSHVYWYRQLPEEGLKFMVYLQKENIIDESGMPKERFSAEFPKEGPSILRIQQVVRGDSAAYFCASSPPSEANVLTFGAGSRLTVL.

This chain uses TRBV11-2 with TRBJ2-2, with TRBD2 identical over 7 bases. Losses at the gene ends were 5 bases for V and 8 bases for J; bases not matched to a gene: 14. Germline CDR1 and CDR2: SGHAT and FQNNGV. CDR3 length: 16 residues. CDR3 DNA sequence: TGTGCCAGCAGCCCCGAGGAGAGACTAGCTTTGGGGGAGCTGTTTTTT. This translates into CASSPEERLALGELFF.

The genes are TRBV11-1 and TRBJ2-7, with 12 bases matching TRBD2. CDR1 and CDR2 from the germline V gene are SGHAT and FQDESV (reference sequence). The CDR3 loop spans 20 amino acids. Trimming at V came to 0 bases and at J to 3 bases, leaving 15 bases not matched to a gene. Written as DNA, the CDR3 is TGTGCCAGCAGCTTAGCGGGGACAGGAGGCAGGGGACTAGCGGGCTACGAGCAGTACTTC. Translated, it gives CASSLAGTGGRGLAGYEQYF.

There are a few counts of this clonotype. The chain links TRBV19 to TRBJ1-2; 8 positions agree with TRBD1. Germline V CDR1 and CDR2: LNHDA, SQIVND (reference sequence). The CDR3 spans 14 residues. With V trimmed by 5 bases and J by 3 bases, 5 bases remained unmatched. As DNA, the CDR3 is TGTGCCAGTAGTGGGACAGGAGGTCACTATGGCTACACCTTC. Its protein product is CASSGTGGHYGYTF. Together with reference TRBV19 and TRBJ1-2, the CDR3 gives the full variable domain: DGGITQSPKYLFRKEGQNVTLSCEQNLNHDAMYWYRQDPGQGLRLIYYSQIVNDFQKGDIAEGYSVSREKKESFPLTVTSAQKNPTAFYLCASSGTGGHYGYTFGSGTRLTVV.

This chain connects TRBV10-3 to TRBJ1-2, with TRBD1 as a possible D gene (5 bases). Trimming pared 0 bases from V and 0 bases from J, leaving 8 bases between. CDR1 ENHRY and CDR2 SYGVKD come from the germline V gene. The CDR3 contains 15 residues. The chain's CDR3 is CAISESGTSNYGYTF. DNA for the CDR3: TGTGCCATCAGTGAGTCCGGGACTTCTAACTATGGCTACACCTTC.

The J gene is TRBJ2-3, the V gene TRBV7-2; D gene ambiguous. Germline lookup yields CDR1 SGHTA and CDR2 FQGNSA. The CDR3 has 16 amino acids. Trimming cost V 1 base and J 0 bases, with 11 bases left between them. The CDR3 DNA reads as TGTGCCAGCAGCTTAGATGGCCCTCATAGCACAGATACGCAGTATTTT. Translation gives CASSLDGPHSTDTQYF.

As regards this clonotype: A read error is likely, as this CDR3 ends without the conserved phenylalanine or tryptophan. J is TRBJ2-7 and V is TRBV27, with D perhaps being TRBD1 or TRBD2 (5 bases each). The V gene's germline CDR1 is MNHEY and CDR2 SMNVEV (reference sequence). The CDR3 spans 15 residues. The V and J ends lost 10 bases and 0 bases respectively, with 19 bases between them. CDR3 nucleotides: TGTGCCACCTCCCCTCGGGGCAGATCCTCCTACGAGCAGTACCTC. It is translated as CATSPRGRSSYEQYL.

This clonotype appeared a few times. The chain has TRBV7-2 and TRBJ2-1; a possible D gene is TRBD2 (6 bases). CDR1 and CDR2 (germline): SGHTA, FQGNSA. This CDR3 comprises 14 residues. Trimming took 3 bases from V and 5 from J, leaving 11 bases between them. The CDR3 sequence: CASSFEGRNNEQFF. For the CDR3, the DNA is TGTGCCAGCAGCTTCGAGGGGAGGAACAATGAGCAGTTCTTC.

J is TRBJ2-5 and V is TRBV29-1, with TRBD2 identical over 8 bases. This CDR3 has 12 residues. The germline gives CDR1 SQVTM, CDR2 ANQGSEA. V lost 6 bases, J lost 8 bases, and 8 bases stayed unmatched. CDR3 loop: CSVLAVRGTQYF. The CDR3 DNA follows: TGCAGCGTACTAGCGGTCCGGGGAACCCAGTACTTC.

This clonotype was recorded a few times. The CDR3 bases are TGTGCCAGCAGTGAGCAAACGGGACATCCGGAGACCCAGTACTTC. Protein sequence: CASSEQTGHPETQYF. V usage is TRBV5-5 and J usage is TRBJ2-5; a possible D gene is TRBD1 (6 bases). V was clipped by 5 bases and J by 5 bases, with 19 bases between them. The CDR3 length is 15 residues. The germline V gene has CDR1 SGHKS and CDR2 YYEKEE (reference sequence).

This clonotype was seen a few times. The V call is TRBV5-1, the J call TRBJ2-5; D may be TRBD1 (5 bases). The V and J ends lost 4 bases and 5 bases respectively, with 21 bases between them. Germline V CDR1 and CDR2: SGHRS, YFSETQ. The CDR3 spans 16 residues. CDR3 protein: CASSTTPGPRGETQYF. In DNA form, the CDR3 reads TGCGCCAGCAGCACTACCCCCGGGCCAAGGGGTGAGACCCAGTACTTC.

This clonotype turned up a few times. The chain links TRBV28 to TRBJ1-6, with 9 positions matching TRBD1. Germline CDR1 MDHEN, CDR2 SYDVKM. Trimming cost V 4 bases and J 18 bases; bases outside gene matches: 19. This CDR3 is 16 amino acids long. The CDR3 DNA reads TGTGCCAGCAGTTCCCCATCCGACAGGGGGTCTCCCTTCTACCACTTT. As protein: CASSSPSDRGSPFYHF.

The CDR3: CASSPRLESYEQYF. DNA for the CDR3: TGCGCCAGCAGCCCACGACTAGAGTCCTACGAGCAGTACTTC. The chain combines TRBV5-1 with TRBJ2-7; D is possibly TRBD2 (6 bases). Trimming took off 4 bases at V and 1 base at J, with 12 bases between the two ends. Looked up from germline, CDR1 is SGHRS and CDR2 is YFSETQ. CDR3 length: 14 amino acids.

This clonotype was recorded many times. This chain uses TRBV20-1 with TRBJ2-1; D ambiguous. V lost 1 base and J lost 7, with 14 bases in between. CDR3 size: 14 residues. Germline assignment: CDR1 DFQATT and CDR2 SNEGSKA (reference sequence). The CDR3 nucleotides are TGCAGTGCTAGAGGCCCCCTTAGGGCAAATGAGCAGTTCTTC. Its translation: CSARGPLRANEQFF.

This clonotype occurred many times. V is TRBV7-2 and J is TRBJ1-2, with 10 bases matching TRBD1. The V segment lost 0 bases and the J segment 5 bases; nucleotides outside the gene matches: 6. Germline loops: CDR1 SGHTA, CDR2 FQGNSA. This CDR3 has 16 amino acids. CDR3 region: CASSLAGTGAGYGYTF. The CDR3 coding sequence is TGTGCCAGCAGCTTAGCCGGGACAGGGGCCGGTTATGGCTACACCTTC.

This chain connects TRBV30 to TRBJ2-4; 7 positions agree with TRBD2. The CDR3 has 15 residues. With V trimmed by 0 bases and J by 2 bases, 4 bases remained unmatched. In germline, CDR1 is GTSNPN, CDR2 SVGIG (reference sequence). CDR3 sequence: CAWSVAGKTKNIQYF. The CDR3, as DNA: TGTGCCTGGAGTGTAGCGGGGAAGACCAAAAACATTCAGTACTTC.

This chain links TRBV19 with TRBJ2-1; the match to TRBD1 covers 9 bases. Per germline, CDR1 LNHDA and CDR2 SQIVND (reference sequence). The V segment lost 5 bases and the J segment 5 bases; nucleotides outside the gene matches: 10. The CDR3 covers 16 residues. CDR3 sequence reads: CASSFLTGGGHNEQFF. The CDR3 DNA is TGTGCCAGTAGTTTCCTAACAGGGGGCGGCCACAATGAGCAGTTCTTC.